This TCR beta chain originates from a study of shared clonotypes between healthy human individuals (dated by TCRdb to about 2020). Describing the broader study: A few men and a couple of women, aged 18 to 49 years, made up the cohort. The study deeply sequenced blood TCR repertoires of 5 or 6 healthy adults to estimate repertoire size and the extent of clonotype sharing between individuals. For each donor, CD4 naive and CD4 memory were each given three plates, CD8 naive was given two plates, and CD8 memory was given one plate. Libraries were prepared and TCR repertoires were sequenced by different laboratories using diverse techniques, in order to increase sequencing depth and limit assay-specific biases. Each donor's leukapheresis produced roughly between roughly 0.85 and 10 billion PBMCs.

Based on the germline V gene, the CDR1 and CDR2 sequences are SQVTM and ANQGSEA. The CDR3 sequence holds 12 residues, the cysteine and phenylalanine included. The only DNA kept is the CDR3, 36 bases in frame from the first base. V is reduced by 7 bases and J by 2 bases, leaving a spacing of 12 bases between them. Concerning this clone: Its recognized antigen is unknown. Within one base of it there is no much larger clone, and no base qualities were kept.

The full study reports these points: Sampling was limited to blood, and TCR repertoires in tissue likely differ from TCR repertoires in blood. Pairwise subsampling led to the expectation that sequencing depth would affect the degree of clonotype sharing among donors. When several donors were compared, the shared fraction of clonotypes was about 5.2% for naive CD4, around 3.6% for naive CD8, 2.3% for memory CD4, and around 0.37% for memory CD8. Because the study included only a small number of donors, the genetic and exposure-history diversity represented was limited. Rarefaction of sorted-subset datasets indicated incomplete sequencing despite the large sequencing depth. Naive subsets generally had larger estimated clonotype richness than memory subsets did. Clonotypes shared by all four sorted-subset donors showed higher generation probabilities than non-shared clonotypes.

For the CD8 naive samples, CD45RO-negative cells were positively selected for CCR7, yielding a CD45RA+CCR7+ population from which TemRA cells were excluded. The donors were healthy, HIV-negative adults with no recently reported acute infections or vaccinations. Every donor was a Caucasian adult residing in Nashville, Tennessee, USA. After blood collection by leukapheresis, PBMCs were isolated using Ficoll-Histopaque density gradient centrifugation and then cryopreserved in the vapor phase of liquid nitrogen. Purity and quantity of every magnetically sorted T cell population were checked by analytical flow cytometry. From each sorted fraction, genomic DNA was isolated and quantified by UV absorbance on a Nanodrop 2000c. Using the deep immunoSEQ assay, TCR CDR3 regions were amplified from genomic DNA by multiplex PCR. For each cell subset, the extracted genomic DNA was distributed evenly across all wells of several immunoSEQ 96-well plates, and each plate served as one replicate. For sorted subsets, approximately 0.2 ug of genomic DNA, equivalent to 30,000 or so T cell genomes, went into each replicate PCR. The purified libraries were quantified using a Qubit 3.0 fluorometer, sized with a Bioanalyzer 2100, and then quantified again using the KAPA Library Quantification kit. Each immunoSEQ 96-well plate was sequenced on its own single-read 150-cycle Illumina NextSeq 550 flow cell. In the source study's methods: The immunoSEQ output contained only junctional sequences without quality scores, so filtering could not match that applied to full-length reads. Sequences were annotated with PyIR, a Python wrapper for IgBLAST v1.9, using IMGT germline references to assign V/J genes and CDR3. Any read was removed if the V/J assignment was weak (E-value above 1e-6), the CDR3 was missing, or the read contained stop codons, out-of-frame junctions, or ambiguous translated residues. V3J clonotypes were defined as sequences sharing the same inferred V gene, J gene, and CDR3 amino acid sequence. To compute the percentage overlap between repertoires, the number of shared unique clonotypes was divided by the size of the smaller repertoire. Three approaches were used to assess repertoire richness: RTK rarefaction, the Chao1 estimator, and Recon v2.1 estimates of unobserved clonotypes. Generation probabilities for all TCRbeta clonotypes obtained by the gDNA method from a handful of donors were computed using OLGA. Here the immuneACCESS table is served through TCRdb, limited to in-frame sequences with V and J called. Missing clones are a known gap in these copies; in checked studies unresolved V genes cover under half, and the rest lacks a known reason. The V and J calls and clone size are taken from that table; D and trimming were inferred from the DNA. The sample has 1.5 million to 2.5 million clones on record, approximately 94% of them singletons. 1.2% of the sample is in the top ten clones.

This sequence originates from a man aged 18 to 30 in good health. The sequence joins TRBV29-1 to TRBJ2-7; the D gene is perhaps TRBD1 or TRBD2, each of them matching over 5 bases. The sequenced sample consisted of naive CD8+ T cells sorted from blood. This sample's cell subset or site label indicates: CD45RA+CCR7+. This receptor has the CDR3 CSGGEGPYEQYF. The sequenced DNA: TGCAGCGGCGGCGAGGGGCCCTACGAGCAGTACTTC.